The entry below describes one T cell receptor beta chain. Its specific antigen is unknown. No qualities accompany the bases; no much larger clone lies one base away. The source of the sample is a study of cytomegalovirus exposure and HLA in healthy donors (dated by TCRdb to the late 2010s). Some background on the complete study: In an earlier analysis of under 750 of the donors, 250 to 350 Gb of sequence data and 90 million to 120 million unique TCR beta sequences from 150 million to 200 million T cells were reported. An early release covering more than 500 HLA-typed donors comprised roughly 300 gigabases of sequencing data and tens of millions of unique TCR sequences. Of the roughly 390 genotyped donors, approximately 82% fell in the genetic ancestry cluster associated with self-reported Caucasian donors. The study was designed to test whether signatures of past pathogen exposure could be identified by cataloging public T cell receptors. The T cell repertoires of 666 subjects were profiled by immunosequencing and related to cytomegalovirus serostatus. A separate validation cohort of roughly 130 different subjects was used in addition to the roughly 700-subject first cohort. High-throughput TCR immunosequencing, statistical association of individual TCRs with disease status, and machine learning were combined to predict cytomegalovirus infection status. A later analysis re-examined previously published TCR beta repertoires from about 700 donors and added high-resolution HLA genotyping to investigate patterns of TCR occurrence. Rather than using new phenotypic data, the later analysis identified candidate immune exposures from TCR beta sequences and from how often those sequences occurred across donors. An earlier analysis of roughly 600 of the donors used high-throughput TCR beta sequencing to judge whether each TCR beta V gene segment behaved as functional or pseudogenic. Donor age, sex, ethnicity and CMV serostatus were compiled together with the repertoire data. In a later genetic analysis, genome-wide SNP genotypes for about three fifths of the 666 donors were used, and that subset was treated as a discovery cohort. All discovery cohort repertoires had been generated on a single sequencing platform. Both class I and class II loci were covered by HLA typing, at four-digit resolution. Typing coverage varied by locus: roughly 620-630 donors for A, B, C, DRB1 and DQB1; approximately 500 for DQA1; nearly 610 for DPA1; around 450 for DPB1. Four or five DR-DQ haplotypes were handled as single units for association and clustering because linkage in the cohort was strong. Among about 410 genotyped donors of the cohort, an average of approximately 200,000 unique TCR beta nucleotide sequences was sequenced per donor, of which about 19% were non-productive. The study at large found these results: Most TCR sequences were observed very rarely across donors, whereas some public TCRs were present in many individuals. Roughly 17 rarely observed V segments, including chromosome 9 orphons, were excluded from the earlier analysis of about 600 of the donors because counts were too low. A further reported finding was that TCR beta sequences accurately predicted the HLA-A and HLA-B alleles for most subjects in the first cohort. In this cohort, only TCR beta chains were sequenced, and detectable features were limited by the absence of alpha or paired-chain data. In a later analysis, HLA-associated TCR beta chains showed more clonal expansion and lower generation probabilities than non-associated chains that were equally common. The classifier was reported to diagnose cytomegalovirus status with high specificity and sensitivity in both the original and validation cohorts. Correlated functional status among segregating V segments might be attributable to linkage disequilibrium, but an unknown experimental factor could not be ruled out. CMV serostatus was the only immune exposure information available for the cohort. Presence/absence analyses assumed roughly uniform sequencing depth across donors, an assumption that may not hold. The study listed 150 to 200 TCR beta chains as associated with cytomegalovirus. In a later analysis, most CMV-associated TCR beta chains were found to appear HLA-restricted, with HLA associations seemingly driven largely by CMV exposure. In a later analysis, 16,951 TCR beta sequences were associated with specific HLA alleles at a false discovery rate of 0.05. Compared with the roughly 720-donor mean, donors in an Asian-associated ancestry cluster had fewer N-insertions in productive TCRs, according to a later genetic analysis. A cluster of highly shared sequence variants was judged likely to represent a technical artifact of the sequencing pipeline. Several of the top co-occurrence clusters appeared to be linked to parvovirus B19, influenza, CMV and Epstein-Barr virus, according to a later analysis. Broadly in line with IMGT annotations, most TCR beta V segments showed up in productive rearrangements about 87% or about 30% of the time in an earlier analysis of under 700 of the donors. According to a later analysis, TCR association rates differed among HLA loci, with DRB1 alleles showing the most associated TCRs and HLA-C alleles showing the fewest. It was suggested by the authors that the approach could potentially be generalized to other disease states and immunological phenotypes. Strong co-occurrence of HLA alleles, especially DR and DQ, made assigning TCR associations to individual alleles difficult. In vitro tests confirmed that a few of the cytomegalovirus-associated TCR beta chains recognize cytomegalovirus antigens. Because HLA typing was missing for some donors at each locus, association tests included only the typed subset. Because the 87-base-pair reads could not distinguish some IMGT-functional V segments, including TRBV6-2 and TRBV6-3, those segments were excluded. In a later genetic analysis, a missense DCLRE1C variant was associated with V-gene and J-gene trimming of TCR beta chains, and the association was replicated in an independent cohort.

In total, 600 or so healthy bone marrow donors made up the cohort. At the time of sampling, every cohort member was nominally healthy, though immune exposures that went unrecorded were likely present. The donor tested CMV seronegative and was one of the 352 seronegative cohort members. Every donor gave a peripheral blood sample, and the peripheral blood mononuclear cells from that sample were used for TCR beta sequencing. The Qiagen DNeasy Blood Extraction Kit was used to extract genomic DNA from the blood cell samples. Between the V and J ends, shortened by 8 bases and 2 bases respectively, the junction contains 18 bases. Taken from cysteine to phenylalanine, the CDR3 has 15 residues. Only the CDR3 portion is preserved as DNA: 45 bases, with reading frame beginning at the first base. As encoded in the germline V gene, CDR1 is SNHLY while CDR2 is FYNNEI. Receptor libraries were prepared by the immunoSEQ multiplex PCR assay. A mixture of 60 forward primers for TCR Vbeta segments and 13 reverse primers for TCR Jbeta segments was used in the multiplex PCR. A multiplex PCR assay on genomic DNA amplified the CDR3 region of rearranged TCR beta genes. The Illumina HiSeq System was used to sequence the amplified TCR beta libraries as 87-base-pair reads. For the original study's pipeline: Across the 670 or so repertoires, a later analysis counted around 80 million unique TCR beta chains, 8.5 million to 12 million of which were shared by at least two donors. Raw reads were error-corrected and collapsed into unique sequences with a nearest-neighbor algorithm that merged closely related sequences to remove PCR and sequencing errors. V, D and J gene segments were assigned by aligning CDR3 sequences to IMGT reference sequences. Each retained sequence needed at least a six-nucleotide match to both a V gene segment and a J gene segment. A rearrangement was called productive if the CDR3 had no stop codons and remained in frame with V and J, and every other rearrangement was called non-productive. CDR3 was defined by IMGT convention, running from the second conserved V-encoded cysteine to the conserved J-encoded phenylalanine. In an earlier analysis of more than 550 of the donors, sequences lacking an unambiguous match to a single V gene segment were excluded. In an earlier analysis of about 590 of the donors, a V segment was called functional when productive rearrangements were above 56.7%, and segregating when the standard deviation between donors exceeded 5%. To diagnose cytomegalovirus status from the catalog of TCR beta chain sequences, a statistical classification framework was built. V and J gene assignment, in a later analysis, came from comparing TCR nucleotide sequences with IMGT/GENE-DB human TR gene sequences. A later analysis assigned CDR3 sequences and most-parsimonious VDJ recombination scenarios with the TCRdist pipeline. In a later analysis, each TCR beta chain was defined by its CDR3 amino acid sequence together with its V-gene family, and reads lacking a unique V-gene family were excluded. In a later analysis, approximately 590 highly shared, low-generation-probability nucleotide sequences were removed to address suspected cross-contamination and a sequencing artifact. For each public chain, a later analysis derived a clonal expansion index from normalized ranks of inferred template counts within each repertoire. A later analysis computed generation probabilities with a VDJ recombination model fitted to out-of-frame rearrangements, and checked the results against IGoR. In a later analysis, TCR-TCR, TCR-HLA and TCR-CMV co-occurrence was scored with hypergeometric tests, and a repertoire-size bias correction was applied to TCR pairs. False discovery rates were estimated in a later analysis by permuting HLA or CMV assignments 20 times. A later analysis grouped co-occurring TCRs with DBSCAN, adding TCRdist sequence similarity when clustering within HLA-allele-positive subsets. For co-occurrence clustering, repertoires with fewer than 30,000 or more than 120,000 public chains were excluded, along with roughly 5 repertoires with anomalous nucleotide sharing. In its TCRdb copy, this immuneACCESS table keeps in-frame sequences only and misses some clones. Where compared with another copy, unresolved V genes explain less than half of these, and the others have no known cause. From that table come the V and J calls and clone size; the DNA was used to work out D and trimming. This sample is represented by 100,000 to 150,000 clones; about 85% of them were singletons. More than 1.5% of the sample is held by the ten biggest clonotypes.

This TCR was recovered from a boy aged 10-17 years in good health and CMV-seronegative. This chain joins TRBV2 to TRBJ1-1, with TRBD1 as a weak D call on 5 bases. The source material was PBMCs. The DNA sequence is as follows: TGTGCCAGCTTAACTAGCTTGGGGGGTAACACTGAAGCTTTCTTT. The resulting protein is CASLTSLGGNTEAFF.